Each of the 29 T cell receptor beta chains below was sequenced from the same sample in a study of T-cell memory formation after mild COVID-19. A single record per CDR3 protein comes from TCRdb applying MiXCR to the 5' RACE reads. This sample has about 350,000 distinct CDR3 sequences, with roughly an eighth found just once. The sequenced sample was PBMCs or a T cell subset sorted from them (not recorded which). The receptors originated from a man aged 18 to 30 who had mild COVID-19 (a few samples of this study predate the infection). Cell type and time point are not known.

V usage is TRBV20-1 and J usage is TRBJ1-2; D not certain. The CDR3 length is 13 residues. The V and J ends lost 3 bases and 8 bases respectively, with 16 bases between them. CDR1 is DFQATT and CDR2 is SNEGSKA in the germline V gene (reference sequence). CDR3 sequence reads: CSARSRTPWGYTF. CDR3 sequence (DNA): TGCAGTGCTAGGTCTAGGACGCCCTGGGGCTACACCTTC.

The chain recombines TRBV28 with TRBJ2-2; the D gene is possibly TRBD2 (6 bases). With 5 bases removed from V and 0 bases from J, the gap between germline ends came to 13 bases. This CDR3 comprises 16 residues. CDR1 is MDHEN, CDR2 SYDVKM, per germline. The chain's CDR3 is CASSPLRETNTGELFF. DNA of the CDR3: TGTGCCAGCAGTCCCCTTCGGGAGACGAACACCGGGGAGCTGTTTTTT.

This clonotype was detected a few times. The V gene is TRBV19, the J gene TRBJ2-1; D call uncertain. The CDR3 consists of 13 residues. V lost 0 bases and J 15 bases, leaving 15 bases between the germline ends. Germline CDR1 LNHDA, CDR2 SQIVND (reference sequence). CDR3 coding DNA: TGTGCCAGTAGTATAGACGGGCGACTGGAGAGGTTCTTC. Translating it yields CASSIDGRLERFF. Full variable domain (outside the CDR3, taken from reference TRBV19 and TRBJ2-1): DGGITQSPKYLFRKEGQNVTLSCEQNLNHDAMYWYRQDPGQGLRLIYYSQIVNDFQKGDIAEGYSVSREKKESFPLTVTSAQKNPTAFYLCASSIDGRLERFFGPGTRLTVL.

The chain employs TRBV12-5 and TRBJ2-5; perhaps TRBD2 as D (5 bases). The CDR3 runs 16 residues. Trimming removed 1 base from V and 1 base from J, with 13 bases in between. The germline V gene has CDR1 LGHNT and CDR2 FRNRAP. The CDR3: CASGLGRSGLQETQYF. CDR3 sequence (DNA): TGTGCTAGTGGTTTGGGGCGCAGCGGCCTCCAAGAGACCCAGTACTTC.

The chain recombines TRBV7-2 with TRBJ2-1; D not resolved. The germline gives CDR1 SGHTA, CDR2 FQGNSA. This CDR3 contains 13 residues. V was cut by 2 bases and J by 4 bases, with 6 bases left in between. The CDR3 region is CASSLLEYNEQFF. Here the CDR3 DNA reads TGTGCCAGCAGCTTATTGGAGTACAATGAGCAGTTCTTC.

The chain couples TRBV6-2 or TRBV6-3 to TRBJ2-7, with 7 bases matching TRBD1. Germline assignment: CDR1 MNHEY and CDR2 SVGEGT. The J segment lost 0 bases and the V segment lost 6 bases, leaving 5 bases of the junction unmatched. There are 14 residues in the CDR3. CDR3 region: CASSATGSSYEQYF. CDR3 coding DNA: TGTGCCAGCAGCGCGACAGGGAGCTCCTACGAGCAGTACTTC.

The CDR3 coding sequence is TGCGCCAGCAGCCAGAAAGGACTAGCGGGAGGGGGGGGCGTTCGGGCGCAGTATTTT. This sequence encodes CASSQKGLAGGGGVRAQYF. The chain recombines TRBV4-3 with TRBJ2-3; 15 bases align to TRBD2. CDR3 length: 19 residues. With V trimmed by 3 bases and J by 10 bases, 17 bases remained unmatched. CDR1 is LGHNA and CDR2 is YSLEER in the germline V gene.

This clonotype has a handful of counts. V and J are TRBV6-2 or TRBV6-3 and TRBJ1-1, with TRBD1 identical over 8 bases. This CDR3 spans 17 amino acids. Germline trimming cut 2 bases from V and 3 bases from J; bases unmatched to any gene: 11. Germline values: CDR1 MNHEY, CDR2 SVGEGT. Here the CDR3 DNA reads TGTGCCAGCAGTTACAGGGCAGGGGGCGCTACGGACACTGAAGCTTTCTTT. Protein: CASSYRAGGATDTEAFF.

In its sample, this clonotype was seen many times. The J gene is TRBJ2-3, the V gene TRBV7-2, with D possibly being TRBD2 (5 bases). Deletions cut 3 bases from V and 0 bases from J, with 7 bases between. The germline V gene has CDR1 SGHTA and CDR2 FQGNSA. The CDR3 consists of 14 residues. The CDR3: CASSLRASTDTQYF. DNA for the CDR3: TGTGCCAGCAGCTTGAGGGCTAGCACAGATACGCAGTATTTT.

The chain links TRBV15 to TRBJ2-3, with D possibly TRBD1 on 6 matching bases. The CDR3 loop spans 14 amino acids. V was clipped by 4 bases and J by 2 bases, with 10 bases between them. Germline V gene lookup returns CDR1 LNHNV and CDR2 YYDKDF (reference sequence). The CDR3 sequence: CATSTRQDTDTQYF. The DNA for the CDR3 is TGTGCCACCAGCACGCGACAGGACACAGATACGCAGTATTTT.

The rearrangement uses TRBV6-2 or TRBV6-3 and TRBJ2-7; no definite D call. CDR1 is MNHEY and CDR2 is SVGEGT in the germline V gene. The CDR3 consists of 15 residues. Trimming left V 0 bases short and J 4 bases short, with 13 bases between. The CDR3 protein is CASSYSRMVIYEQYF. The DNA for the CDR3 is TGTGCCAGCAGTTACTCTCGGATGGTCATATACGAGCAGTACTTC.

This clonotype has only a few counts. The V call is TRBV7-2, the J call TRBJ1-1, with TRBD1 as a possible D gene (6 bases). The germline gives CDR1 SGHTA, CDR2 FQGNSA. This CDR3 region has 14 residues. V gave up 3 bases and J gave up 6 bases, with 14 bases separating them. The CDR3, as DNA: TGTGCCAGCAGCTTTACGGGGGCAGGTGCTGAAGCTTTCTTT. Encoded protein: CASSFTGAGAEAFF.

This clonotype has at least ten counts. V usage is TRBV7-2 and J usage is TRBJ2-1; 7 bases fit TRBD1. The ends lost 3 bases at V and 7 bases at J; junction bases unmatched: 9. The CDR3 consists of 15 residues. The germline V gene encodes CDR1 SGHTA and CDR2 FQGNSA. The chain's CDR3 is CASSLSTGPQNEQFF. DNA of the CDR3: TGTGCCAGCAGCTTGTCGACAGGGCCTCAAAATGAGCAGTTCTTC.

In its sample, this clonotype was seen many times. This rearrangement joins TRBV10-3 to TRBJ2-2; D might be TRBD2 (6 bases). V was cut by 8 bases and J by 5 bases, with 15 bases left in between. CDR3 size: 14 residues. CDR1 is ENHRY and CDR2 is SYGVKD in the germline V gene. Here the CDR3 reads CAIFGGTGTGELFF. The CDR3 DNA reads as TGTGCCATCTTCGGGGGTACGGGGACCGGGGAGCTGTTTTTT.

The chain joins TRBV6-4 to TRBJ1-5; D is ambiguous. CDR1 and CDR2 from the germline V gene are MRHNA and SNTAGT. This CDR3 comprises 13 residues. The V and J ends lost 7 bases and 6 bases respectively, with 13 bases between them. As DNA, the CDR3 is TGTGCCAGCACCACTCAACCTGGTCAGCCCCAGCATTTT. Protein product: CASTTQPGQPQHF.

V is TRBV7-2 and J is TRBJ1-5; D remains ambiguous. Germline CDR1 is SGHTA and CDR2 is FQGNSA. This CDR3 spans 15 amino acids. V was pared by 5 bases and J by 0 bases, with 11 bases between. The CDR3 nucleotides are TGTGCCAGCAGCCTCGACGATTATAGCAATCAGCCCCAGCATTTT. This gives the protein CASSLDDYSNQPQHF.

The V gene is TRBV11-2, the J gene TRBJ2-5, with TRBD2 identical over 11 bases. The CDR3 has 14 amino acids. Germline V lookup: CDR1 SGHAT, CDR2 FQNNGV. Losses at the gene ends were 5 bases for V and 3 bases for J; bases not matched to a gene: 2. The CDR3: CASSGTSGKETQYF. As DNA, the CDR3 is TGTGCCAGCAGCGGGACTAGCGGAAAAGAGACCCAGTACTTC.

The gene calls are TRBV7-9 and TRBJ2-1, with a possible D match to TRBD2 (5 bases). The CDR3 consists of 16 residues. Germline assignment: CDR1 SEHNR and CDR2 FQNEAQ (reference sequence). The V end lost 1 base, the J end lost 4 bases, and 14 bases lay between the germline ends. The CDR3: CASSLEVGVLYNEQFF. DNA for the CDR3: TGTGCCAGCAGCTTAGAGGTCGGGGTATTGTACAATGAGCAGTTCTTC.

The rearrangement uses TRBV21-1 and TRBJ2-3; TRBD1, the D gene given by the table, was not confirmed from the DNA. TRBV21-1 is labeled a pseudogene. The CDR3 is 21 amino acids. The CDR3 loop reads CASSTPRPGTDISSSTDTQYF. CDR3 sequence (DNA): TGTGCCAGCAGCACCCCCCGACCCGGGACGGATATCTCGTCTAGCACAGATACGCAGTATTTT.

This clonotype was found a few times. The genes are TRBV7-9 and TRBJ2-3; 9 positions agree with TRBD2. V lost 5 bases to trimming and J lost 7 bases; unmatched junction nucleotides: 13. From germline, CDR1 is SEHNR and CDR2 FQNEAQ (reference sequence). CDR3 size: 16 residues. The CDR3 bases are TGTGCCAGCAGCGCCGGGACTAGCTATCTTACATATACGCAGTATTTT. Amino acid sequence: CASSAGTSYLTYTQYF.

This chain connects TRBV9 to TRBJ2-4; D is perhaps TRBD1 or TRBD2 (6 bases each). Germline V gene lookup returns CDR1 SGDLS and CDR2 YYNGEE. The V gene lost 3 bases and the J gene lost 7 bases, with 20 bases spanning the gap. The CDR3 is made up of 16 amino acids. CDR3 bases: TGTGCCAGCAGCGAGGGGAAGGGGGGCAAGGTGAACATTCAGTACTTC. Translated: CASSEGKGGKVNIQYF.

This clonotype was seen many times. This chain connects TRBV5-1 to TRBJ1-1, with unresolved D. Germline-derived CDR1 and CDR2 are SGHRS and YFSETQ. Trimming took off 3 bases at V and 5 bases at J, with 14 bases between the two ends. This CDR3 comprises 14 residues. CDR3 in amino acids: CASSSRAGETEAFF. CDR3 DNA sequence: TGCGCCAGCAGCTCCCGGGCCGGCGAGACTGAAGCTTTCTTT.

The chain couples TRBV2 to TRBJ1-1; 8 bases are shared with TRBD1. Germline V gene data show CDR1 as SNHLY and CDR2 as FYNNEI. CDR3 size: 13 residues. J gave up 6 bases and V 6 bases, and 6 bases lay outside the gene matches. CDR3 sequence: CASRGQGLSEAFF. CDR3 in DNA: TGTGCCAGCAGAGGACAGGGTCTGTCTGAAGCTTTCTTT.

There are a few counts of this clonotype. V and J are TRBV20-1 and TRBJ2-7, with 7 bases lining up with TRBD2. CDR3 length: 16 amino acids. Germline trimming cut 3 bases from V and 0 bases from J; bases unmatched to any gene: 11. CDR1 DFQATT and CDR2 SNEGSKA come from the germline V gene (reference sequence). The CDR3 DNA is TGCAGTGCTAGGGGGGTACTAGCGCGGAGCTCCTACGAGCAGTACGTC. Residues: CSARGVLARSSYEQYV.

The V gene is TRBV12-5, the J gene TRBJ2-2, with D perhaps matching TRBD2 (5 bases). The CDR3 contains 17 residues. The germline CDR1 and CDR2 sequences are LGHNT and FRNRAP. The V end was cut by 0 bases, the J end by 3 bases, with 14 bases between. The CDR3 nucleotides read TGTGCTAGTGGTTTGGTACCTGAGGGCCTTCACACCGGGGAGCTGTTTTTT. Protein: CASGLVPEGLHTGELFF.

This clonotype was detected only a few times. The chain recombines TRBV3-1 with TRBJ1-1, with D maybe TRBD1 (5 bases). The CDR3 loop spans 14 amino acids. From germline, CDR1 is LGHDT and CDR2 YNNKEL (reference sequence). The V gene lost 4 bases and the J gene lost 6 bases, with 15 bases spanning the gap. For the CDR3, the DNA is TGTGCCAGCAGCCGCCGAGGAGGGGTCCCTGAAGCTTTCTTT. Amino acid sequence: CASSRRGGVPEAFF.

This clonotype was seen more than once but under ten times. In DNA form, the CDR3 reads TGTGCCAGCAGCTTAGGTGGCGGGAGAAGCTCCTACAATGAGCAGTTCTTC. Translation gives CASSLGGGRSSYNEQFF. The chain has TRBV7-8 and TRBJ2-1; TRBD2 aligns across 7 bases. Losses at the gene ends were 1 base for V and 0 bases for J; bases not matched to a gene: 6. Germline assignment: CDR1 SGHVS and CDR2 FQNEAQ. The CDR3 loop spans 17 amino acids.

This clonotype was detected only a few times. The CDR3: CASSHFPDRVSPLHF. The CDR3 nucleotides are TGCGCCAGCAGCCACTTCCCGGACAGGGTCTCACCCCTCCACTTT. The chain links TRBV4-1 to TRBJ1-6; the match to TRBD1 covers 8 bases. Germline V gene data show CDR1 as MGHRA and CDR2 as YSYEKL. The CDR3 totals 15 residues. With V trimmed by 3 bases and J by 10 bases, 8 bases remained unmatched.

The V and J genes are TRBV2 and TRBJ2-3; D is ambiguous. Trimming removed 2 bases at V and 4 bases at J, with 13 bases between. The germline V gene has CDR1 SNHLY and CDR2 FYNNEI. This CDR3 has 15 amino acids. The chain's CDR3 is CASSETGFGPDTQYF. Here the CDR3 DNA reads TGTGCCAGCAGTGAAACCGGATTTGGTCCAGATACGCAGTATTTT.